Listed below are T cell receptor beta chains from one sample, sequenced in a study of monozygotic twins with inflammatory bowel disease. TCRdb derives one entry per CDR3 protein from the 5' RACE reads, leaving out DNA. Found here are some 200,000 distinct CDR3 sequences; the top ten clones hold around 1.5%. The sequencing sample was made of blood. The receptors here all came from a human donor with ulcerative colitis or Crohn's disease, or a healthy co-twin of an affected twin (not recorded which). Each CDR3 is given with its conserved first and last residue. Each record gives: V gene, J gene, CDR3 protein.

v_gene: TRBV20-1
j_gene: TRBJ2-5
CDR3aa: CSASRLRGLGETQYF

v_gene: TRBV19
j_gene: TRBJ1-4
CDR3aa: CASSSIATNEKLFF

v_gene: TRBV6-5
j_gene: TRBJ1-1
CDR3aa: CASNAGTYRVFF

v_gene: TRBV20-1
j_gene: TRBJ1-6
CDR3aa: CSASGLSYNSPLHF

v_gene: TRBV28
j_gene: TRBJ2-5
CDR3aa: CASSEPRGTQETQYF

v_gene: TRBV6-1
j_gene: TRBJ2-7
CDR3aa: CASSLELRDYEQYF

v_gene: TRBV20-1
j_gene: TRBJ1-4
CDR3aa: CSAYPGQGDEKLFF

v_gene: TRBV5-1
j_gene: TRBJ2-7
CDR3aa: CASSFFPGLYEQYF

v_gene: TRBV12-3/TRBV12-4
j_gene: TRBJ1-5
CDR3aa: CASSIQVNNQPQHF

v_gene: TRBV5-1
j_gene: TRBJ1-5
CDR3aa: CASSLDPGSNQPQHF

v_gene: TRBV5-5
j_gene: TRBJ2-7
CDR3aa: CASSSSGEKQYF

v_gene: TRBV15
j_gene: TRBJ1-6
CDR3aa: CATSTEYNSPLHF

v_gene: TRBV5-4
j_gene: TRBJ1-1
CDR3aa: CASSSDRARNTEAFF

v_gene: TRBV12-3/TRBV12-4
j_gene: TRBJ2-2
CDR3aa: CASRTHSTGELFF

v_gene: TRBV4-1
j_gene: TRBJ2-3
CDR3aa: CASSQETGVRDTQYF

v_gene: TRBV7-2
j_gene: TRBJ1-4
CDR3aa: CASSPLQGAPTNEKLFF

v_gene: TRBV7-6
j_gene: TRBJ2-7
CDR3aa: CASSYPMGGGEQYF

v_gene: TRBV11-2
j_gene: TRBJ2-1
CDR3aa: CASSLERGAYNEQFF